Only a few counts were recorded for the clone carrying this T cell receptor (beta chain). Sequencing used immunoSEQ multiplex PCR; TCRdb keeps in-frame clones, though not all of them. The data show hundreds of thousands of clones, around nine tenths seen once. The sample originates from a study of shared T cell receptors in the human thymus. The trim removed 4 bases at V and 1 base at J, leaving 6 bases unmatched. Germline CDR1 is SGHRS and CDR2 is YFSETQ. The CDR3 spans 17 residues. This sample was also put to use in a study of human thymus T cells. That work contributes: Corrective cardiac operations yielded the resected thymus tissue.

The sequenced sample was thymocytes. The receptor's source is a boy under three years old with a congenital heart defect. This chain uses TRBV5-1 with TRBJ2-7, with 15 bases matching TRBD2. The CDR3 DNA reads as TGCGCCAGCAGCAGGACTAGCGGGAGGGCCTGGTCCTACGAGCAGTACTTC. Translating it yields CASSRTSGRAWSYEQYF. The entire variable domain, with the rest obtained from reference TRBV5-1 and TRBJ2-7, is as follows: KAGVTQTPRYLIKTRGQQVTLSCSPISGHRSVSWYQQTPGQGLQFLFEYFSETQRNKGNFPGRFSGRQFSNSRSEMNVSTLELGDSALYLCASSRTSGRAWSYEQYFGPGTRLTVT.